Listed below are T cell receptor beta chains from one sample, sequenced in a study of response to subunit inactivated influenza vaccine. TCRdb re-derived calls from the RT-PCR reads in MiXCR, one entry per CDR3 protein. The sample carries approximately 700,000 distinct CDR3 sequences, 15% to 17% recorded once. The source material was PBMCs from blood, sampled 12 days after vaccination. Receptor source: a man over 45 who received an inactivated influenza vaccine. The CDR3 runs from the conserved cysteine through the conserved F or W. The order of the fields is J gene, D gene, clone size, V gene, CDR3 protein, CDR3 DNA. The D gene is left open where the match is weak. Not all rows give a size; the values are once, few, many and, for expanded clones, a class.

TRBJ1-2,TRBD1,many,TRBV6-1,CASKTGGLANYGYTF,TGTGCCAGCAAGACAGGGGGGTTGGCTAACTATGGCTACACCTTC
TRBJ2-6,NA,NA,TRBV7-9,CASSLRVPGANVLTF,TGTGCCAGCAGCTTGAGGGTTCCTGGGGCCAACGTCCTGACTTTC
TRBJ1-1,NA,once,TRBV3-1,CASSQVAGSTEAFF,TGTGCCAGCAGCCAAGTAGCAGGGAGCACTGAAGCTTTCTTT
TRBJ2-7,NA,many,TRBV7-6,CASSSTGASYEQYF,TGTGCCAGCAGCTCGACAGGAGCCTCCTACGAGCAGTACTTC
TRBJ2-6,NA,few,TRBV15,CATSRPYTHTGANVLTF,TGTGCCACCAGCAGACCCTATACCCATACTGGGGCCAACGTCCTGACTTTC
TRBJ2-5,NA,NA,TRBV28,CASTSVWPRGETQYF,TGTGCCAGCACGAGCGTATGGCCCCGAGGGGAGACCCAGTACTTC
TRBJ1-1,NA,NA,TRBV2,CASSEDHRTEAFF,TGTGCCAGCAGTGAGGATCACAGGACTGAAGCTTTCTTT
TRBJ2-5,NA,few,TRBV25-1,CASSEAGAHSYQETQYF,TGTGCCAGCAGTGAGGCGGGGGCTCACTCGTACCAAGAGACCCAGTACTTC
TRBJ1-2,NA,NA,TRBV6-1,CASRPRLAGATLFYGYTF,TGTGCCAGCAGGCCCAGGTTGGCAGGGGCTACGCTTTTCTATGGCTACACCTTC
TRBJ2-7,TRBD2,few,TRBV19,CASSLFLAGAYEQYF,TGTGCCAGTAGCCTGTTTCTAGCGGGAGCCTACGAGCAGTACTTC
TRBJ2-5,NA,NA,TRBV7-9,CASSLGGHETQYF,TGTGCCAGCAGCTTAGGAGGGCACGAGACCCAGTACTTC
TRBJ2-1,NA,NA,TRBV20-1,CSATAGRYNEQFF,TGCAGTGCTACGGCGGGGCGCTACAATGAGCAGTTCTTC
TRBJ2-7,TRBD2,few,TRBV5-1,CASSLTFALAGAYEQYF,TGCGCCAGCAGCTTAACTTTTGCCCTAGCGGGAGCCTACGAGCAGTACTTC
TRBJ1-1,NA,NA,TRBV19,CASRTTGMNTEAFF,TGTGCCAGTAGGACAACGGGTATGAACACTGAAGCTTTCTTT
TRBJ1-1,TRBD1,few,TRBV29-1,CSASGGPGTEAFF,TGCAGCGCTTCAGGGGGCCCCGGCACTGAAGCTTTCTTT
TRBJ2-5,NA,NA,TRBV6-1,CASSEAPGFGETQYF,TGTGCCAGCAGTGAAGCTCCCGGGTTTGGGGAGACCCAGTACTTC
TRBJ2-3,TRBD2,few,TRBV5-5,CASSLAGGGGTVDTQYF,TGTGCCAGCAGCTTGGCTGGCGGCGGGGGGACGGTCGATACGCAGTATTTT
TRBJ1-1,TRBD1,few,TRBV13,CASSLAQGAAEAFF,TGTGCCAGCAGCTTAGCACAGGGGGCAGCTGAAGCTTTCTTT
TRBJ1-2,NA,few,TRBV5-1,CATIHKESSGYTF,TGCGCCACCATTCACAAGGAATCTAGTGGCTACACCTTC
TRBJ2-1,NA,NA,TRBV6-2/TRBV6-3,CASKSQGRDNEQFF,TGTGCCAGCAAATCCCAAGGCCGAGACAATGAGCAGTTCTTC
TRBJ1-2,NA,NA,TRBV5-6,CASSGALNYGYTF,TGTGCCAGCAGCGGGGCCCTTAACTATGGCTACACCTTC
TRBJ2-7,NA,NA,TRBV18,CASSPRDASYEQYF,TGTGCCAGCTCACCCCGGGACGCCTCCTACGAGCAGTACTTC
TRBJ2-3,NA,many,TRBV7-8,CASSLQLAGSDTQYF,TGTGCCAGCAGCTTACAACTAGCCGGGAGTGATACGCAGTATTTT
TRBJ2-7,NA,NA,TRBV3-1,CASSQAYRDEQYF,TGTGCCAGCAGCCAAGCGTACAGGGACGAGCAGTACTTC
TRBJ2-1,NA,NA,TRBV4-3,CASSQAGTHRSDEQFF,TGCGCCAGCAGCCAAGCCGGGACGCATCGGAGCGATGAGCAGTTCTTC
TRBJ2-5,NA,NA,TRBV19,CASSIDGQGYQETQYF,TGTGCCAGTAGTATAGACGGTCAGGGGTACCAAGAGACCCAGTACTTC
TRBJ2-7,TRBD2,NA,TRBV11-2,CASSFGAGGYEQYF,TGTGCCAGCAGTTTTGGAGCCGGGGGGTACGAGCAGTACTTC
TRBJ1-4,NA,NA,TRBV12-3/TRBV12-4,CASSVRPDSSNEKLFF,TGTGCCAGCAGTGTTCGACCGGACAGCTCTAATGAAAAACTGTTTTTT
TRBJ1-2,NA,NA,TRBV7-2,CASSLAGGGYTF,TGTGCCAGCAGCTTAGCTGGAGGCGGCTACACCTTC
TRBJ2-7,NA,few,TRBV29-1,CSVGQTSLLYEQYF,TGCAGCGTTGGCCAGACCTCGCTGCTCTACGAGCAGTACTTC
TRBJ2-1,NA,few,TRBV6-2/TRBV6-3,CASSYHVQSEQFF,TGTGCCAGCAGTTACCACGTCCAGAGTGAGCAGTTCTTC
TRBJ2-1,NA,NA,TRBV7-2,CASSWSTAPTNEQFF,TGTGCCAGCAGCTGGTCGACGGCTCCCACCAATGAGCAGTTCTTC
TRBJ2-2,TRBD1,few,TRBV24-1,CATSALGQANTGELFF,TGTGCCACCAGTGCCCTCGGACAGGCGAACACCGGGGAGCTGTTTTTT
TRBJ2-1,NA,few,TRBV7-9,CASNRLVYEQFF,TGTGCCAGCAACCGACTAGTCTATGAGCAGTTCTTC
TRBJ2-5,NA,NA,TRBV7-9,CASSKRQGGETQYF,TGTGCCAGCAGCAAGAGACAGGGAGGAGAGACCCAGTACTTC
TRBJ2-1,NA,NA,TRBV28,CASSPVWGYNEQFF,TGTGCCAGCAGTCCCGTATGGGGGTATAATGAGCAGTTCTTC
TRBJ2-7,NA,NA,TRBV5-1,CASSEAREQYF,TGCGCCAGCAGCGAAGCGAGGGAGCAGTACTTC
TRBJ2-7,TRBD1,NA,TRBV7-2,CASSLAGQELISYEQYF,TGTGCCAGCAGCTTAGCGGGACAGGAGCTAATCTCCTACGAGCAGTACTTC
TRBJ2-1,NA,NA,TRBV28,CASSTSSNYNEQFF,TGTGCCAGCAGTACTAGCTCCAACTACAATGAGCAGTTCTTC
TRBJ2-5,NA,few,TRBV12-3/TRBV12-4,CASKQGGGLGTQYF,TGTGCCAGCAAACAGGGTGGGGGCCTTGGGACCCAGTACTTC
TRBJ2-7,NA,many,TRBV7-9,CASAGTLGEAEQYF,TGTGCCAGCGCCGGGACGTTGGGAGAAGCCGAGCAGTACTTC
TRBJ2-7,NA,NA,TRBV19,CASSFSHRGGYEQYF,TGTGCCAGTAGTTTCTCCCACAGGGGAGGATACGAGCAGTACTTC
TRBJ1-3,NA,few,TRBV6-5,CASSSYGNTIYF,TGTGCCAGCAGTTCTTACGGAAACACCATATATTTT
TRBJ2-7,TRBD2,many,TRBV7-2,CASSLQRSGGTYEQYF,TGTGCCAGCAGCTTACAAAGGTCGGGGGGGACATATGAGCAGTACTTC
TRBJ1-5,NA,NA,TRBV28,CASRYYSNQPQHF,TGTGCCAGCAGATATTATAGCAATCAGCCCCAGCATTTT
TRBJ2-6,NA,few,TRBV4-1,CASSLGTRSGANVLTF,TGCGCCAGCAGCCTAGGGACCAGATCTGGGGCCAACGTCCTGACTTTC
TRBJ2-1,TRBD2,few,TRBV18,CASSLGLAVLNEQFF,TGTGCCAGCTCCCTCGGGCTAGCGGTTCTAAATGAGCAGTTCTTC
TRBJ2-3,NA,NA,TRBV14,CASSQARRGTDTQYF,TGTGCCAGCAGCCAGGCCAGGCGGGGAACAGATACGCAGTATTTT
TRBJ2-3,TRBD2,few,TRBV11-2,CASSLEPPRTSGRARTDTQYF,TGTGCCAGCAGCTTAGAACCTCCTAGGACTAGCGGGAGGGCCCGCACAGATACGCAGTATTTT
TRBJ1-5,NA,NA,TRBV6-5,CASSYDSGQPQHF,TGTGCCAGCAGTTACGATAGCGGTCAGCCCCAGCATTTT
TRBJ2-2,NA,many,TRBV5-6,CASSSLSGPGELFF,TGTGCCAGCAGCTCCCTAAGTGGACCCGGGGAGCTGTTTTTT
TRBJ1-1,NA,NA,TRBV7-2,CASSLTGLGAEAFF,TGTGCCAGCAGCTTGACAGGCCTAGGGGCTGAAGCTTTCTTT
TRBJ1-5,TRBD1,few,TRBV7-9,CASSFGPGQGQPQHF,TGTGCCAGCAGCTTCGGACCGGGACAGGGCCAGCCCCAGCATTTT
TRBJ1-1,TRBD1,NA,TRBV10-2,CASWTGIDTEAFF,TGCGCCAGCTGGACAGGGATTGACACTGAAGCTTTCTTT
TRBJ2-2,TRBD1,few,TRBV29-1,CSVWAGGVDTGELFF,TGCAGCGTTTGGGCAGGGGGTGTGGACACCGGGGAGCTGTTTTTT